Following are 9 T cell receptor beta chains from one sample sequenced in a study of spatial heterogeneity in lung cancer. The sample's time point: sample taken at primary tumor resection. No antigen has been assigned to these receptors. One entry per CDR3 protein results from TCRdb running MiXCR on the 5' RACE reads. The sample holds about 100,000 distinct CDR3 sequences; about 4.6% are singletons and the top ten take around 21%. The study's findings and limits: The study found that expanded intratumoral alpha and beta TCR counts tracked tumor mutation counts.

Source: lung tumor tissue, taken at surgery. The receptors derive from a male donor with early-stage non-small cell lung cancer.

This chain connects TRBV15 to TRBJ1-5, with 7 bases that match TRBD1. The CDR3 spans 16 residues. Trimming removed 5 bases from V and 3 bases from J; junction bases left unmatched: 10. CDR1 is LNHNV, CDR2 YYDKDF, per germline (reference sequence). In nucleotides, the CDR3 is TGTGCCACCAGCTCTCCCCGAGGGGGCCCCAATCAGCCCCAGCATTTT. This translates into CATSSPRGGPNQPQHF. The complete variable domain, with remaining parts taken from reference TRBV15 and TRBJ1-5, reads DAMVIQNPRYQVTQFGKPVTLSCSQTLNHNVMYWYQQKSSQAPKLLFHYYDKDFNNEADTPDNFQSRRPNTSFCFLDIRSPGLGDTAMYLCATSSPRGGPNQPQHFGDGTRLSIL.

This clonotype showed up many times. This chain uses TRBV29-1 with TRBJ2-3; D possibly corresponds to TRBD1 (5 bases). The germline V gene has CDR1 SQVTM and CDR2 ANQGSEA. The length of the CDR3 is 14 residues. V was trimmed by 6 bases and J by 0 bases, leaving 13 bases between them. CDR3 sequence (DNA): TGCAGCGTCCATGACAGCGCTAGCACAGATACGCAGTATTTT. This translates into CSVHDSASTDTQYF.

In its sample, this clonotype was seen many times. The CDR3 loop reads CASSEGVMGQYF. CDR3 sequence (DNA): TGTGCCAGCAGCGAGGGGGTAATGGGGCAGTATTTT. The chain uses TRBV28 and TRBJ2-3; weak D call: TRBD1 (6 bases). CDR1 and CDR2 from the germline V gene are MDHEN and SYDVKM. The CDR3 is made up of 12 amino acids. V lost 6 bases to trimming and J lost 11 bases, with 15 bases between them.

This clonotype was seen repeatedly, ten times or more. V is TRBV28 and J is TRBJ2-2; D is unclear. Trimming removed 4 bases at V and 4 bases at J, with 7 bases between. The CDR3 spans 13 residues. Germline CDR1 MDHEN, CDR2 SYDVKM. CDR3 nucleotides: TGTGCCAGCAGTTCATCTGGCACCGGGGAGCTGTTTTTT. Its protein product is CASSSSGTGELFF.

The sample holds many counts of this clonotype. The chain couples TRBV5-1 to TRBJ2-3; 7 nucleotides align to TRBD1. V lost 5 bases, J lost 0 bases, and 9 bases stayed unmatched. Germline values: CDR1 SGHRS, CDR2 YFSETQ. CDR3 length: 16 amino acids. CDR3 in amino acids: CASSLRGQTSTDTQYF. CDR3 nucleotide sequence: TGCGCCAGCAGTTTGAGGGGACAGACTAGCACAGATACGCAGTATTTT.

This clonotype was counted many times. This chain joins TRBV25-1 and TRBJ2-3; 8 bases align to TRBD1. Germline CDR1 is MGHDK and CDR2 is SYGVNS. Unmatched junction bases numbered 5, after V lost 8 bases and J lost 4 bases. The CDR3 is 13 residues long. The CDR3, as DNA: TGTGCCAGCCGGTGGACAGGGTCAGATACGCAGTATTTT. It codes for CASRWTGSDTQYF. Drawing the rest from reference TRBV25-1 and TRBJ2-3, the complete variable domain is EADIYQTPRYLVIGTGKKITLECSQTMGHDKMYWYQQDPGMELHLIHYSYGVNSTEKGDLSSESTVSRIRTEHFPLTLESARPSHTSQYLCASRWTGSDTQYFGPGTRLTVL.

This clonotype was detected ten times or more. V and J are TRBV5-4 and TRBJ2-3; 8 bases agree with TRBD2. The CDR3 totals 15 residues. Germline V gives CDR1 SGHNT, CDR2 YYREEE (reference sequence). V was pared by 4 bases and J by 4 bases, with 8 bases of the junction left unmatched. Here the CDR3 DNA reads TGTGCCAGCAGCCCCCAAGCGGGAGTCGCAGATACGCAGTATTTT. Protein product: CASSPQAGVADTQYF.

This clonotype occurred many times. The chain carries TRBV5-8 and TRBJ1-5; D perhaps matches TRBD1 (6 bases). V lost 2 bases and J 0 bases, leaving 9 bases between the germline ends. This CDR3 has 15 residues. From germline, CDR1 is SGHTS and CDR2 YDEGEE. The CDR3, as DNA: TGTGCCAGCAGCTTACAGGGTTATAGCAATCAGCCCCAGCATTTT. It yields the protein CASSLQGYSNQPQHF.

J is TRBJ2-7 and V is TRBV7-2; D is undetermined. This CDR3 comprises 13 residues. The ends were cut back, 6 bases at V and 6 bases at J, with 15 bases in the middle. The germline V gene encodes CDR1 SGHTA and CDR2 FQGNSA. The DNA of the CDR3 is TGTGCCAGCAGTCCGCCGCCGGCTAGCGAGCAGTACTTC. This encodes CASSPPPASEQYF. The full variable domain, in which reference TRBV7-2 and TRBJ2-7 provide the parts outside the CDR3, is GAGVSQSPSNKVTEKGKDVELRCDPISGHTALYWYRQSLGQGLEFLIYFQGNSAPDKSGLPSDRFSAERTGGSVSTLTIQRTQQEDSAVYLCASSPPPASEQYFGPGTRLTVT.